Presented here are 28 T cell receptor beta chains from one specimen sequenced in a study of T cell responses to AZD1222 COVID-19 vaccine. This table comes from immunoSEQ multiplex PCR, and its TCRdb copy is limited to in-frame clones, with some not included. This table holds about 150,000 clones, around nine tenths found once. The sequenced sample was peripheral blood, obtained on day 0 of AZD1222 vaccination. Receptors originate from an adult in good health.

The chain has TRBV1 and TRBJ1-2; TRBD1, the table's D call, lacks a check against the DNA. TRBV1 is deemed a pseudogene. This CDR3 is built from 16 residues. CDR3 bases: TGCACCAGCTCCGCCTCGTGTCAGGTTGTTAACTATGGCTACACCTTC. Protein product: CTSSASCQVVNYGYTF.

The V call is TRBV2, the J call TRBJ1-4; possible D gene TRBD1, 6 bases. Germline V lookup: CDR1 SNHLY, CDR2 FYNNEI. CDR3 length equals 15 residues. Deletions cut 5 bases from V and 9 bases from J, with 19 bases between. CDR3 sequence: CASSNSGTPMKKLFF. CDR3 nucleotide sequence: TGTGCCAGCAGTAACTCCGGGACACCCATGAAAAAACTGTTTTTT.

The chain has TRBV5-3 and TRBJ2-3; no clear D gene. TRBV5-3 falls under the ORF class, with uncertain function. This CDR3 region has 18 residues. The V end lost 3 bases, the J end lost 0 bases, and 20 bases lay between the germline ends. CDR3 coding DNA: TGTGCCAGAAGCTGGAGCCCTAACACTTGCCCTAGCACAGATACGCAGTATTTT. It translates to CARSWSPNTCPSTDTQYF.

The V gene is TRBV7-3, the J gene TRBJ1-1; D remains unclear. Trimming took off 4 bases at V and 8 bases at J, with 17 bases between the two ends. This CDR3 has 14 amino acids. Germline assignment: CDR1 SGHTA and CDR2 FQGTGA. The CDR3 here is CASSSGGRGGEAFF. CDR3 in DNA: TGTGCCAGCAGCTCCGGTGGGAGAGGCGGGGAAGCTTTCTTT.

This rearrangement joins TRBV27 to TRBJ1-3; 9 positions agree with TRBD1. The germline V gene has CDR1 MNHEY and CDR2 SMNVEV (reference sequence). This CDR3 contains 15 residues. V shed 5 bases and J 4 bases; nucleotides not matched to a gene: 6. The CDR3 protein is CASSNHRGLGNTIYF. CDR3 bases: TGTGCCAGCAGTAACCACAGGGGGCTCGGAAACACCATATATTTT.

Remarks on this clone: Other DNA sequences in this sample translate to the same CDR3. The rearrangement links TRBV5-1 to TRBJ2-2; D might be TRBD2 (6 bases). The CDR3 length is 15 residues. The germline V and J ends were trimmed by 4 bases and 5 bases, with 15 bases remaining between them. Germline V gene data show CDR1 as SGHRS and CDR2 as YFSETQ. This chain's CDR3 is CASSPGPGGTGELFF. The CDR3, as DNA: TGCGCCAGCAGCCCGGGGCCCGGAGGGACCGGGGAGCTGTTTTTT.

This chain links TRBV5-4 with TRBJ2-1, with 9 bases identical to TRBD1. V was clipped by 4 bases and J by 5 bases; unmatched bases: 13. The germline CDR1 and CDR2 sequences are SGHNT and YYREEE (reference sequence). CDR3 length equals 17 residues. This chain's CDR3 is CASSGGTGLSTDNEQFF. The CDR3 region has the DNA TGTGCCAGCAGCGGGGGGACAGGGTTAAGTACAGACAATGAGCAGTTCTTC.

The chain joins TRBV12-3 or TRBV12-4 to TRBJ1-6; D perhaps matches TRBD1 (5 bases). CDR3 length: 12 residues. V gave up 6 bases and J gave up 10 bases, with 10 bases separating them. CDR3 sequence reads: CASRRGGSPLHF. The CDR3 DNA reads TGTGCCAGCAGACGTGGGGGGTCACCCCTCCACTTT.

The V call is TRBV7-2, the J call TRBJ2-1, with 15 bases identical to TRBD2. Unmatched junction bases numbered 8, after V lost 4 bases and J lost 4 bases. Germline V CDR1 and CDR2: SGHTA, FQGNSA. This CDR3 has 18 residues. CDR3 sequence reads: CASSSPGLAGGPYNEQFF. DNA for the CDR3: TGTGCCAGCAGCTCACCGGGACTAGCGGGAGGCCCATACAATGAGCAGTTCTTC.

The rearrangement joins TRBV28 to TRBJ2-1; 9 bases line up with TRBD2. CDR1 MDHEN and CDR2 SYDVKM come from the germline V gene. The V and J ends lost 3 bases and 8 bases, in that order; junction bases with no gene match: 5. The CDR3 loop spans 14 amino acids. The CDR3 spells CASSFRREGYEQFF. CDR3 sequence (DNA): TGTGCCAGCAGTTTCCGGCGGGAGGGCTATGAGCAGTTCTTC. Filled out from reference TRBV28 and TRBJ2-1, the complete variable domain reads DVKVTQSSRYLVKRTGEKVFLECVQDMDHENMFWYRQDPGLGLRLIYFSYDVKMKEKGDIPEGYSVSREKKERFSLILESASTNQTSMYLCASSFRREGYEQFFGPGTRLTVL.

The chain carries TRBV12-5 and TRBJ1-5; D may be TRBD1 (5 bases). The CDR3 consists of 15 residues. Germline CDR1 LGHNT, CDR2 FRNRAP. Trimming took 2 bases from V and 6 from J, leaving 14 bases between them. CDR3 sequence reads: CASGLLPGLGQPQHF. CDR3 nucleotides: TGTGCTAGTGGTTTGCTGCCAGGGTTAGGTCAGCCCCAGCATTTT.

The rearrangement joins TRBV30 to TRBJ2-2, with unresolved D. There are 16 residues in the CDR3. V was trimmed by 3 bases and J by 1 base, leaving 15 bases between them. In germline, CDR1 is GTSNPN, CDR2 SVGIG (reference sequence). Here the CDR3 DNA reads TGTGCCTGGAGCCGCCTGGAATACCAGAACACCGGGGAGCTGTTTTTT. It specifies CAWSRLEYQNTGELFF.

The CDR3 spells CASSLSGGNHYEQYF. CDR3 DNA sequence: TGTGCCAGCAGCCTCAGCGGGGGGAACCACTACGAGCAGTACTTC. The chain recombines TRBV7-2 with TRBJ2-7; 9 bases agree with TRBD2. CDR1 and CDR2 (germline): SGHTA, FQGNSA. The CDR3 has 15 amino acids. V dropped 5 bases and J dropped 3; count of bases not matched to a gene: 8.

The chain employs TRBV4-2 and TRBJ1-5; possibly TRBD1 for D (6 bases). There are 16 residues in the CDR3. Germline V CDR1 and CDR2: LGHNA, YNFKEQ. The V gene lost 1 base and the J gene lost 1 base, with 11 bases spanning the gap. CDR3 sequence reads: CASSQGAGESNQPQHF. DNA for the CDR3: TGTGCCAGCAGCCAAGGGGCAGGGGAAAGCAATCAGCCCCAGCATTTT.

The gene calls are TRBV6-1 and TRBJ1-2; no definite D call. This CDR3 is 16 amino acids long. V lost 2 bases, J lost 7 bases, and 20 bases lay in between. Germline CDR1 and CDR2: MNHNS and SASEGT. CDR3 coding DNA: TGTGCCAGCAGTGAAAGTCCGTGGTCCCCCGAGGGTGGCTACACCTTC. Amino acid sequence: CASSESPWSPEGGYTF.

The chain has TRBV6-2 or TRBV6-3 and TRBJ1-6; 9 nucleotides agree with TRBD1. The CDR3 spans 17 residues. Trimming took 0 bases from V and 10 from J; bases not matched to a gene: 10. CDR1 is MNHEY and CDR2 is SVGEGT in the germline V gene. In DNA form, the CDR3 reads TGTGCCAGCAGTTACTCGGGTCCGGGACAGGGAGGATCACCCCTCCACTTT. This codes for CASSYSGPGQGGSPLHF.

The rearrangement joins TRBV9 to TRBJ2-7; 10 nucleotides agree with TRBD2. Germline V CDR1 and CDR2: SGDLS, YYNGEE. Unmatched junction bases numbered 5, after V lost 3 bases and J lost 2 bases. CDR3 length: 15 residues. Here the CDR3 reads CASSGGLAGAYEQYF. DNA for the CDR3: TGTGCCAGCAGCGGGGGGCTAGCGGGAGCCTACGAGCAGTACTTC.

The rearrangement uses TRBV19 and TRBJ2-1, with a weak D call TRBD1 (6 bases). Trimming cost V 6 bases and J 7 bases, with 13 bases left between them. CDR3 length equals 13 residues. Germline CDR1 and CDR2: LNHDA and SQIVND (reference sequence). CDR3 bases: TGTGCCAGTAGGATAAACAGGGCGAATGAGCAGTTCTTC. Amino acid sequence: CASRINRANEQFF.

This chain joins TRBV15 and TRBJ2-3, with TRBD1 identical over 10 bases. The germline V gene has CDR1 LNHNV and CDR2 YYDKDF (reference sequence). V dropped 3 bases and J dropped 4; count of bases not matched to a gene: 10. The CDR3 has 17 residues. Here the CDR3 reads CATSRPTGTGASDTQYF. The CDR3 coding sequence is TGTGCCACCAGCAGGCCTACCGGGACAGGGGCTTCAGATACGCAGTATTTT.

Only one count was recorded for this clone. The chain links TRBV6-5 to TRBJ1-6, with D possibly TRBD1 on 5 matching bases. V was shortened by 2 bases and J by 7 bases, with 12 bases between the two germline ends. This CDR3 is 15 amino acids long. CDR1 is MNHEY and CDR2 is SVGAGI in the germline V gene. The CDR3 here is CASSYKRGGNSPLHF. CDR3 sequence (DNA): TGTGCCAGCAGTTACAAGCGGGGGGGGAATTCACCCCTCCACTTT.

The V call is TRBV5-4, the J call TRBJ2-5; D remains ambiguous. The ends were cut back, 3 bases at V and 2 bases at J, with 11 bases in the middle. Germline CDR1 reads SGHNT; CDR2 reads YYREEE (reference sequence). The CDR3 has 14 residues. CDR3 region: CASSSAGVQETQYF. Here the CDR3 DNA reads TGTGCCAGCAGCTCGGCTGGAGTACAAGAGACCCAGTACTTC.

The chain couples TRBV19 to TRBJ1-1, with 10 positions matching TRBD1. The J segment lost 5 bases and the V segment lost 6 bases, leaving 6 bases of the junction unmatched. The CDR3 has 14 residues. CDR1 LNHDA and CDR2 SQIVND come from the germline V gene (reference sequence). CDR3 DNA: TGTGCCAGTAGCCCGACAGGGGGCAGGACTGAAGCTTTCTTT. This encodes CASSPTGGRTEAFF.

The chain employs TRBV3-1 (or the pseudogene TRBV3-2) and TRBJ1-2; no firm D call. Germline V gene data show CDR1 as LGHDT and CDR2 as YNNKEL (reference sequence). The CDR3 contains 16 residues. The ends were cut back, 4 bases at V and 4 bases at J, with 19 bases in the middle. The CDR3 loop is CASSRSTEITFYGYTF. The CDR3 region has the DNA TGTGCCAGCAGCCGTAGCACGGAGATAACGTTCTATGGCTACACCTTC.

The chain carries TRBV5-4 and TRBJ2-1; D perhaps matches TRBD1 (6 bases). Trimming took 3 bases from V and 9 from J, leaving 22 bases between them. Per the germline V gene, CDR1 is SGHNT and CDR2 is YYREEE (reference sequence). This CDR3 has 16 amino acids. This CDR3 reads CASSSPRQAGVVEQFF. CDR3 bases: TGTGCCAGCAGCTCCCCGCGACAGGCCGGGGTGGTTGAGCAGTTCTTC.

This clone was seen a single time. The V call is TRBV7-2, the J call TRBJ2-7; D possibly corresponds to TRBD2 (7 bases). From germline, CDR1 is SGHTA and CDR2 FQGNSA. The CDR3 has 14 residues. V was trimmed by 4 bases and J by 6 bases, leaving 16 bases between them. The CDR3 spells CASSSGGRGLEQYF. Written as DNA, the CDR3 is TGTGCCAGCAGCTCCGGGGGGCGCGGGCTCGAGCAGTACTTC.

The chain has TRBV25-1 and TRBJ1-3, with a weak D call TRBD1 (6 bases). V lost 5 bases and J 4 bases, leaving 12 bases between the germline ends. Germline V gives CDR1 MGHDK, CDR2 SYGVNS. The length of the CDR3 is 14 residues. The CDR3 sequence: CASSRGGIGNTIYF. The CDR3 DNA reads TGTGCCAGCAGTAGAGGGGGAATCGGAAACACCATATATTTT.

The V gene is TRBV12-3 or TRBV12-4, the J gene TRBJ2-7; no clear D gene. The CDR3 extends over 12 amino acids. V lost 6 bases, J lost 6 bases, and 12 bases lay in between. The CDR3 loop is CASSPPGAEQYF. The CDR3 DNA is TGTGCCAGCAGCCCCCCTGGAGCCGAGCAGTACTTC.

The chain combines TRBV7-9 with TRBJ1-1; perhaps TRBD1 as D (5 bases). V lost 3 bases and J 4 bases, leaving 12 bases between the germline ends. Germline CDR1 and CDR2: SEHNR and FQNEAQ (reference sequence). The CDR3 consists of 14 residues. The DNA of the CDR3 is TGTGCCAGCAGCTTTGTCCAAGGGGCCACTGAAGCTTTCTTT. Residues: CASSFVQGATEAFF.